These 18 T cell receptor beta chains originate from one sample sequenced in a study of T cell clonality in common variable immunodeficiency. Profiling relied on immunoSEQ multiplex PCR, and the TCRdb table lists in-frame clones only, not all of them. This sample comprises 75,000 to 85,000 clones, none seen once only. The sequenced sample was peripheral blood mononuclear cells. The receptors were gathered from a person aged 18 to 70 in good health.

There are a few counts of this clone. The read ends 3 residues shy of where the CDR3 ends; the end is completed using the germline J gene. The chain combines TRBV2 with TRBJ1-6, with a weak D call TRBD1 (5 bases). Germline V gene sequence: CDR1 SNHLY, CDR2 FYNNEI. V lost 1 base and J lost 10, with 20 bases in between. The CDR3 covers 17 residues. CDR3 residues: CASSEVGGSGARSPLHF. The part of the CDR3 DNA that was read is TGTGCCAGCAGTGAAGTGGGGGGGAGCGGAGCTAGGTCACCC.

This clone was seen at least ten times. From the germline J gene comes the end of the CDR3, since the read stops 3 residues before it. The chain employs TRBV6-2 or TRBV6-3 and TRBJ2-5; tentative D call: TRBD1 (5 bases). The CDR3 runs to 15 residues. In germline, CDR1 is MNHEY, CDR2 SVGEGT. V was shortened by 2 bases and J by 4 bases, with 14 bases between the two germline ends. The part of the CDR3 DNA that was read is TGTGCCAGCAGTTACGGTGTTAGTAGGGGAGAGACC. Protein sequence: CASSYGVSRGET. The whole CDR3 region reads CASSYGVSRGETQYF.

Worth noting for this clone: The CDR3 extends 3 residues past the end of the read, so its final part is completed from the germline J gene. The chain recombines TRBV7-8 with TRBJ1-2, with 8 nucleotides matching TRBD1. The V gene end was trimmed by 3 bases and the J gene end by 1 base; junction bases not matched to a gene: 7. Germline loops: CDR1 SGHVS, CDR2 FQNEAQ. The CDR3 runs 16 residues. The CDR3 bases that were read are TGTGCCAGCAGCTTGAGAGACAGGGGACTTAACTATGGC. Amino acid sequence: CASSLRDRGLNYG. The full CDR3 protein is CASSLRDRGLNYGYTF.

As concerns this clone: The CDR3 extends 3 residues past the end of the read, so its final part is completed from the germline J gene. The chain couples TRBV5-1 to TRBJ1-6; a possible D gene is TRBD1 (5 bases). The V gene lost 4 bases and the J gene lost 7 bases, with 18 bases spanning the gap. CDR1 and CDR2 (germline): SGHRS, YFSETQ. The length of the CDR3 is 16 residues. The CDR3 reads CASSLGAGFDNSPLHF. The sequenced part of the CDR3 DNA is TGCGCCAGCAGCCTTGGGGCAGGATTTGACAATTCACCC. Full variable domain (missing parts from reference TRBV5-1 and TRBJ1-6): KAGVTQTPRYLIKTRGQQVTLSCSPISGHRSVSWYQQTPGQGLQFLFEYFSETQRNKGNFPGRFSGRQFSNSRSEMNVSTLELGDSALYLCASSLGAGFDNSPLHFGNGTRLTVT.

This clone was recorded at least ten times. The sequenced CDR3 bases are TGTGCCAGCAGTTACTCGAGAGGGGTCCCTGAA. It codes for CASSYSRGVPE. In full, the CDR3 is CASSYSRGVPEAFF. The rearrangement joins TRBV6-2 or TRBV6-3 to TRBJ1-1; tentative D call: TRBD1 (5 bases). The read terminates 3 residues before the CDR3 end, so the remaining end is supplied by the germline J gene. Per germline, CDR1 MNHEY and CDR2 SVGEGT. V dropped 0 bases and J dropped 6 bases, with 11 bases sitting between them. This CDR3 is 14 amino acids long.

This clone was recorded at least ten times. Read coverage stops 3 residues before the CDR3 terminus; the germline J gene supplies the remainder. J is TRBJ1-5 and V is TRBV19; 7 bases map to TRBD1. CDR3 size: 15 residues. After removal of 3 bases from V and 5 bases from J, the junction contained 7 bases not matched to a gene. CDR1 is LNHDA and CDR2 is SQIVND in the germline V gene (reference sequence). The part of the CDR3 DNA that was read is TGTGCCAGTAGTATGGGAAGACAGGGATATCAGCCC. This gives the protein CASSMGRQGYQP. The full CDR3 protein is CASSMGRQGYQPQHF.

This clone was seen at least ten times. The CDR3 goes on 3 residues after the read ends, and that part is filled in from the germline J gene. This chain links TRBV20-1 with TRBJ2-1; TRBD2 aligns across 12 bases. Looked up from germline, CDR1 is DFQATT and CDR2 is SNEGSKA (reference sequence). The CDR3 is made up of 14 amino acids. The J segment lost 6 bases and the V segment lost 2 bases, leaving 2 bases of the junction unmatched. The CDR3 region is CSARPSGRANEQFF. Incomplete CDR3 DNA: TGCAGTGCTAGACCTAGCGGGAGGGCCAATGAG.

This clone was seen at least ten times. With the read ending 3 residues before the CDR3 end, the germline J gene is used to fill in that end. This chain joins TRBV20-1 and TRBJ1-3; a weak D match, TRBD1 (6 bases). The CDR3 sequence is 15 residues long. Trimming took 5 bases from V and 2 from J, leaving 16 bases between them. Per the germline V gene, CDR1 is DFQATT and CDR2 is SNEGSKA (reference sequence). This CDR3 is CSAPGGGTAGNTIYF. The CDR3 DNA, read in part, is TGCAGTGCTCCGGGCGGGGGCACTGCTGGAAACACC.

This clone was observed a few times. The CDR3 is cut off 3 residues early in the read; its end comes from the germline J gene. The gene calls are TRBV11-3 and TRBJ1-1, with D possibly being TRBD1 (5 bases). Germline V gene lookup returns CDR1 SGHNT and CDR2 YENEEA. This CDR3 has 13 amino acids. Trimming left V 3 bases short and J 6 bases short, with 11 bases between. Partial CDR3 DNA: TGTGCCAGCAGCTTTTTTCAGGGAGCTGAA. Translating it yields CASSFFQGAE. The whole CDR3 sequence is CASSFFQGAEAFF.

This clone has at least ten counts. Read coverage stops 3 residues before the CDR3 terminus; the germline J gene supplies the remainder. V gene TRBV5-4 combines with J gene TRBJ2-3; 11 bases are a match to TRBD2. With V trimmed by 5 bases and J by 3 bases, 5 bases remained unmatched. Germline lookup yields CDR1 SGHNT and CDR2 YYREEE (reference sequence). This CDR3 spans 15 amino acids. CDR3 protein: CASSSRTSGTDTQYF. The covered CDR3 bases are TGTGCCAGCAGTTCCCGGACTAGCGGGACAGATACG.

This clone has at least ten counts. The CDR3 sequence is CASSSSDRNTGELFF. The sequenced part of the CDR3 DNA is TGTGCCAGCAGCTCATCGGACAGAAACACCGGGGAG. The chain uses TRBV11-3 and TRBJ2-2; perhaps TRBD1 as D (6 bases). The read ends 3 residues shy of where the CDR3 ends; the end is completed using the germline J gene. Germline V CDR1 and CDR2: SGHNT, YENEEA. Trimming took off 4 bases at V and 2 bases at J, with 11 bases between the two ends. The CDR3 is made up of 15 amino acids.

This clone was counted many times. The CDR3 here is CSARFGQPNQPQHF. The sequenced CDR3 bases are TGCAGTGCTAGATTCGGACAGCCGAATCAGCCC. V gene TRBV20-1 combines with J gene TRBJ1-5, with D possibly being TRBD1 (6 bases). The read terminates 3 residues before the CDR3 end, so the remaining end is supplied by the germline J gene. The germline gives CDR1 DFQATT, CDR2 SNEGSKA (reference sequence). Trimming left V 2 bases short and J 4 bases short, with 12 bases between. This CDR3 comprises 14 residues.

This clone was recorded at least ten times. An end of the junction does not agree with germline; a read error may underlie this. CDR3 amino acids: CASSQGGVRGETQYF. CDR3 DNA, as far as it was read: TGCGCCAGCAGCCAGGGAGGGGTACGCGGAGAGACC. The genes are TRBV4-2 and TRBJ2-5, with TRBD2 matching over 7 bases. The read comes to an end 3 residues before the CDR3 does, leaving the germline J gene to fill in the end. Germline CDR1 reads LGHNA; CDR2 reads YNFKEQ. The CDR3 contains 15 residues.

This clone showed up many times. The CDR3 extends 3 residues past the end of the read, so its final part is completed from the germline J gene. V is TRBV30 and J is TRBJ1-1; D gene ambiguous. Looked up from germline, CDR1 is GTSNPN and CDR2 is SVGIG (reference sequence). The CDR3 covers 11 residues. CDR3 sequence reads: CAWKVVSGAFF. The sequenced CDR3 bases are TGTGCCTGGAAGGTGGTGTCTGGA.

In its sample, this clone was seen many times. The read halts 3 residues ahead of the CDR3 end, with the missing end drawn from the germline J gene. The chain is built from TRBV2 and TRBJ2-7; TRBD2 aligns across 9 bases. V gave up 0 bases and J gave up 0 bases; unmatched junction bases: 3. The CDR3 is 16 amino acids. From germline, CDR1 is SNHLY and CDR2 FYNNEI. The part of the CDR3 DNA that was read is TGTGCCAGCAGTGAAGCGCGGGGGGGACTCTCCTACGAG. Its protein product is CASSEARGGLSYE. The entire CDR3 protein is CASSEARGGLSYEQYF.

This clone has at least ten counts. CDR3 sequence: CASSQDQVTGELFF. CDR3 DNA, as far as it was read: TGCGCCAGCAGCCAAGACCAGGTTACCGGGGAG. The chain uses TRBV4-1 and TRBJ2-2; the D is unclear. Read coverage stops 3 residues before the CDR3 terminus; the germline J gene supplies the remainder. Trimming removed 0 bases from V and 5 bases from J, with 7 bases in between. The CDR3 totals 14 residues. Germline V lookup: CDR1 MGHRA, CDR2 YSYEKL.

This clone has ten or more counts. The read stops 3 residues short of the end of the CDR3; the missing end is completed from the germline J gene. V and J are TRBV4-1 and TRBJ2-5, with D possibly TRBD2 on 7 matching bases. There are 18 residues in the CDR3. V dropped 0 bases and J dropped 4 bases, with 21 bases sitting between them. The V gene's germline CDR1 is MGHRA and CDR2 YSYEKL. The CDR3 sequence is CASSQDGGGGRLRETQYF. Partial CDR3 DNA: TGCGCCAGCAGCCAAGATGGGGGGGGCGGGAGATTAAGAGAGACC.

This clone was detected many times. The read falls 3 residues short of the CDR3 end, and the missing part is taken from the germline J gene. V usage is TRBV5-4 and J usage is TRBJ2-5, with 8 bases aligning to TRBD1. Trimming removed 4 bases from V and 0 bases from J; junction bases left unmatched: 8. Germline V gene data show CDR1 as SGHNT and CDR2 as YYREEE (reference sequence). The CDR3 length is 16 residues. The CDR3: CASSTTDRAYQETQYF. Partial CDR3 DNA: TGTGCCAGCAGCACAACGGACAGGGCGTACCAAGAGACC.